The next 20 T cell receptor gamma chains were all read from a single sample in a study of gamma-delta T cells after stem cell transplantation. TCRdb reanalysed the RT-PCR reads with CATT. Here the sample spans fewer than 2,500 gamma-chain clones, 6.6% being singletons. Sequencing used gamma-delta T cells. These receptors were taken from a human donor. It is not recorded whose cells these are; they may come from a transplant donor.

This clone turned up a few times. The protein recorded in TCRdb matches a much larger clone and deviates from this DNA's translation at residue 10, suggesting a read error; the protein here is obtained by translating the DNA. The chain carries TRGV9 and TRGJP. Germline trimming cut 2 bases from V and 11 bases from J; bases unmatched to any gene: 12. The CDR3 is 17 amino acids. Germline V gene data show CDR1 as GITISATS and CDR2 as ISYDGTV (reference sequence). The CDR3 here is CALWEAEGEMGKKIKVF. For the CDR3, the DNA is TGTGCCTTGTGGGAGGCGGAGGGGGAGATGGGCAAAAAAATCAAGGTATTT.

Points on this clone: The protein in TCRdb stems from a much larger clone and differs at residues 6 and 8 from this DNA's translation, likely a read error; here the protein is translated from the DNA. The V call is TRGV9, the J call TRGJ1 or TRGJ2. The J gene is absent in TCRdb and was assigned here via DNA matching to germline. CDR1 and CDR2 (germline): GITISATS, ISYDGTV (reference sequence). The CDR3 length is 11 residues. J was trimmed by 8 bases and V by 3 bases; bases with no gene match: 4. The CDR3 DNA reads TGTGCCTTGTGGGAGATGCATAAGAAACTCTTT. This translates into CALWEMHKKLF.

This clone was picked up a small number of times. A read error likely explains this, since a far larger clone differs by one base. In the same sample, other DNA sequences code for this CDR3. The chain recombines TRGV9 with TRGJ1 or TRGJ2. This CDR3 comprises 11 residues. CDR1 and CDR2 (germline): GITISATS, ISYDGTV (reference sequence). The CDR3 spells CALWEEYKKLF. In DNA form, the CDR3 reads TGTGCCCTGTGGGAGGAATATAAGAAACTCTTT.

This clone has just a few counts. TCRdb's entry gives the protein of a much larger clone, which mismatches this DNA's translation at residue 14, likely from a read error; the protein reported here is translated from the DNA. V is TRGV9 and J is TRGJP. As TCRdb names no J gene, one was assigned here on the basis of a DNA match to germline. The CDR3 covers 17 residues. Germline CDR1 and CDR2: GITISATS and ISYDGTV (reference sequence). CDR3 loop: CALWEDGQELGKKNKVF. The DNA for the CDR3 is TGTGCCTTGTGGGAGGACGGTCAAGAGTTGGGCAAAAAAAACAAGGTATTT.

Here the V gene is TRGV9, but the J gene went uncalled. Germline V CDR1 and CDR2: GITISATS, ISYDGTV (reference sequence). The CDR3 has 16 residues. CDR3 amino acids: CALWEVQEFCKQKKLF. Written as DNA, the CDR3 is TGTGCCTTGTGGGAGGTGCAAGAGTTTTGTAAACAAAAAAAACTCTTT.

Within the sample, this clone is medium-sized. A read error may explain this, as a much larger clone is one base away. This same CDR3 is encoded by further DNA sequences in the sample. J is TRGJP and V is TRGV9. Germline CDR1 reads GITISATS; CDR2 reads ISYDGTV (reference sequence). V lost 0 bases to trimming and J lost 7 bases; unmatched junction nucleotides: 3. The CDR3 length is 16 residues. CDR3 loop: CALWEVLELGKKIKVF. The CDR3 DNA follows: TGTGCCTTGTGGGAGGTGCTGGAGTTGGGCAAAAAAATCAAGGTATTT.

This clone was detected a few times. The chain couples TRGV9 to TRGJ1 or TRGJ2. TCRdb offers no J gene call, so here the DNA was matched to germline to obtain one. V shed 2 bases, J shed 5 bases, and the junction held 12 bases outside the gene matches. The germline CDR1 and CDR2 sequences are GITISATS and ISYDGTV (reference sequence). This CDR3 contains 15 residues. CDR3 DNA sequence: TGTGCCTTGTGGGAGGGGGGAACCTATAATTATAAGAAACTCTTT. As protein: CALWEGGTYNYKKLF.

About this clone: TCRdb assigns this DNA the protein of a much larger clone, which departs from its translation at residue 4; this likely reflects a read error, and the protein shown comes from translating the DNA. This chain joins TRGV9 and TRGJ1 or TRGJ2. TCRdb supplies no J gene; here it was assigned by aligning the nucleotide sequence to germline. The CDR3 covers 12 residues. Germline values: CDR1 GITISATS, CDR2 ISYDGTV (reference sequence). The CDR3 loop reads CALCEVRYKKLF. DNA of the CDR3: TGTGCCTTGTGTGAGGTGCGGTATAAGAAACTCTTT.

The table lists this clone with a few counts. The protein TCRdb gives is from a much larger clone and does not agree with this DNA's translation at residue 13, likely a read error; the protein shown here comes from the DNA. The J gene went uncalled, whereas the V gene is TRGV8. Germline CDR1 VENAVY, CDR2 YDSYNSRV. The CDR3 is made up of 15 amino acids. CDR3 DNA sequence: TGTGCCACCTGGGATTGGAATACCACTGGTTGGTTCGAGATATTT. Translation gives CATWDWNTTGWFEIF.

Concerning this clone: It may be a read error: a sequence one base away is much more abundant. The V gene is TRGV8, the J gene TRGJ1 or TRGJ2. This CDR3 has 15 amino acids. Germline loops: CDR1 VENAVY, CDR2 YDSYNSRV. The CDR3, as DNA: TGTGCCACCTGGGCCCCATCGGCAGATTATTATAGGAAACTCTTT. Amino acid sequence: CATWAPSADYYRKLF.

Only a few counts were recorded for this clone. A read error likely explains why the TCRdb protein, taken from a much larger clone, differs from this DNA's translation at residue 8; the protein shown is translated from the DNA. V and J are TRGV9 and TRGJ1 or TRGJ2. In the absence of a J gene in TCRdb, the DNA was matched to germline to assign it here. After removal of 3 bases from V and 3 bases from J, the junction contained 11 bases not matched to a gene. The CDR3 is 15 amino acids. Germline values: CDR1 GITISATS, CDR2 ISYDGTV (reference sequence). CDR3 region: CALWETGHLYYKKLF. CDR3 nucleotides: TGTGCCTTGTGGGAGACCGGACACCTTTATTATAAGAAACTCTTT.

As concerns this clone: The amino acid sequence in TCRdb belongs to a much larger clone and departs from this DNA's translation at residue 5, likely a sequencing read error; the sequence shown is translated from the DNA. The chain has TRGV8 and TRGJ1 or TRGJ2. The CDR3 covers 12 residues. Trimming took 2 bases from V and 5 from J; bases not matched to a gene: 3. The germline V gene has CDR1 VENAVY and CDR2 YDSYNSRV. This chain's CDR3 is CATWDIDYKKLF. In DNA form, the CDR3 reads TGTGCCACCTGGGATATAGATTATAAGAAACTCTTT.

This clone was seen only a few times. TCRdb's listed protein matches a much larger clone and diverges from this DNA's translation at residue 16, likely through a read error; the protein shown comes from the DNA. No J gene was named, though the V gene is TRGV9. Germline assignment: CDR1 GITISATS and CDR2 ISYDGTV (reference sequence). The CDR3 length is 17 residues. CDR3 DNA sequence: TGTGCCTTGTGGGAGGTGCGAGGTAATACCACTGGTTGGTTCAAGACATTT. Translating gives CALWEVRGNTTGWFKTF.

Note on this clone: TCRdb shows a much larger clone's protein in place of this DNA's translation, and the two differ at residue 4, likely through a read error; the protein shown is translated from the DNA. J is TRGJP and V is TRGV9. Matching the DNA to germline supplied the J gene, which TCRdb does not give. The CDR3 runs 17 residues. CDR1 and CDR2 (germline): GITISATS, ISYDGTV (reference sequence). This chain's CDR3 is CALGEVLEELGKKIKVF. The CDR3 nucleotides are TGTGCCTTGGGGGAGGTGCTAGAAGAGTTGGGCAAAAAAATCAAGGTATTT.

This clone has only a few counts. The likely explanation is a read error, given a far larger clone one base away. The same CDR3 arises from other DNA sequences in this sample as well. The chain uses TRGV9 and TRGJP1. Germline assignment: CDR1 GITISATS and CDR2 ISYDGTV (reference sequence). This CDR3 has 17 amino acids. This chain's CDR3 is CALWEVRGNTTGWFKIF. CDR3 coding DNA: TGTGCCTTGTGGGAGGTGCGAGGTAATACCACCGGTTGGTTCAAGATATTT.

For this clone: The protein TCRdb lists belongs to a much larger clone and differs from this DNA's translation at residue 5, which points to a read error; the protein shown is made from the DNA. The chain joins TRGV8 to TRGJ1 or TRGJ2. The ends lost 5 bases at V and 9 bases at J; junction bases unmatched: 10. Per germline, CDR1 VENAVY and CDR2 YDSYNSRV. This CDR3 has 12 residues. CDR3 in DNA: TGTGCCACCTGGGGTAACCCCCGTAAGAAACTCTTT. It is translated as CATWGNPRKKLF.

For this clone: TCRdb lists the protein of a much larger clone for this DNA, which differs at residue 14, so this is likely a read error; the protein given here is translated from the DNA itself. The V and J genes are TRGV9 and TRGJP1. No J gene was available from TCRdb, and it was assigned here by a germline match of the DNA. There are 17 residues in the CDR3. Germline lookup yields CDR1 GITISATS and CDR2 ISYDGTV (reference sequence). The CDR3 sequence is CALWEVRGNTTGWIKIF. DNA for the CDR3: TGTGCCTTGTGGGAGGTGCGAGGTAATACCACTGGTTGGATCAAGATATTT.

This clone came up a few times. A read error is possible here, since a much larger clone lies one base away. The sample has other DNA sequences that encode this CDR3 too. This chain links TRGV9 with TRGJP. CDR3 length equals 15 residues. The V gene's germline CDR1 is GITISATS and CDR2 ISYDGTV (reference sequence). Written as DNA, the CDR3 is TGTGCCTTGTACACACAAGAGTTGGGCAAAAAAATCAAGGTGTTT. Translating it yields CALYTQELGKKIKVF.

Concerning this clone itself: The protein given by TCRdb reflects a much larger clone and differs at residue 2 from this DNA's translation, likely from a read error; the protein shown is the DNA's translation. The gene calls are TRGV9 and TRGJP. In the absence of a J gene in TCRdb, the DNA was matched to germline to assign it here. This CDR3 has 17 residues. Germline V gene lookup returns CDR1 GITISATS and CDR2 ISYDGTV (reference sequence). The CDR3 sequence is CTLWDAEQELGKKIKVF. As DNA, the CDR3 is TGTACCTTGTGGGATGCAGAACAAGAGTTGGGCAAAAAAATCAAGGTATTT.

The chain recombines TRGV9 with TRGJ1 or TRGJ2. TCRdb offers no J gene call, so here the DNA was matched to germline to obtain one. The V gene end was trimmed by 2 bases and the J gene end by 3 bases; junction bases not matched to a gene: 10. This CDR3 is built from 15 residues. Germline assignment: CDR1 GITISATS and CDR2 ISYDGTV (reference sequence). CDR3 loop: CALWEAVCIYYKKLF. The CDR3 bases are TGTGCCTTGTGGGAGGCCGTATGCATTTATTATAAGAAACTCTTT.